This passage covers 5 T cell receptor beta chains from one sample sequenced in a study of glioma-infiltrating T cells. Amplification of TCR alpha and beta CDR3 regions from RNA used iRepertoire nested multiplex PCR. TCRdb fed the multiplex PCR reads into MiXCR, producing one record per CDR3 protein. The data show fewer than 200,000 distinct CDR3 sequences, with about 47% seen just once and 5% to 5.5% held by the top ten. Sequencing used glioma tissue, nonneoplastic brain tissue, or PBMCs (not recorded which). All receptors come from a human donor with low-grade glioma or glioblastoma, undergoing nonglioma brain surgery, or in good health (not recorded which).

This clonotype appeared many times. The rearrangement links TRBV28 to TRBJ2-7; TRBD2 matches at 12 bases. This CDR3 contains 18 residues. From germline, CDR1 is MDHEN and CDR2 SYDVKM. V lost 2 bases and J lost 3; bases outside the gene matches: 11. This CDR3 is CASSLDPGLAGRFYEQYF. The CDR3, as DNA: TGTGCCAGCAGTTTAGACCCCGGACTAGCGGGACGGTTCTACGAGCAGTACTTC.

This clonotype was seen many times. The CDR3 region has the DNA TGTGCCACCCGGGACAGGGGGCGGAACGAGCAGTACTTC. Residues: CATRDRGRNEQYF. The chain is built from TRBV27 and TRBJ2-7, with 12 bases aligning to TRBD1. Losses at the gene ends were 10 bases for V and 5 bases for J; bases not matched to a gene: 6. Germline CDR1 and CDR2: MNHEY and SMNVEV (reference sequence). The CDR3 loop spans 13 amino acids.

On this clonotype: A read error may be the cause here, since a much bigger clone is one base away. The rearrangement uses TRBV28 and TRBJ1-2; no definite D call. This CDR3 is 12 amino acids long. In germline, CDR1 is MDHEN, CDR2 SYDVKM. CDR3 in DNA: TGTGCCAGCAGTTTCGCCGGCTATGGCTACGCCTTC. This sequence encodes CASSFAGYGYAF.

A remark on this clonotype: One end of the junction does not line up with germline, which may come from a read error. The CDR3 region is CSAEKPSSYNEQLF. The CDR3 DNA follows: TGCAGTGCTGAGAAGCCGAGCTCCTACAATGAGCAGCTCTTC. V is TRBV20-1 and J is TRBJ2-1; D not certain. Germline CDR1 is DFQATT and CDR2 is SNEGSKA (reference sequence). The CDR3 loop spans 14 amino acids.

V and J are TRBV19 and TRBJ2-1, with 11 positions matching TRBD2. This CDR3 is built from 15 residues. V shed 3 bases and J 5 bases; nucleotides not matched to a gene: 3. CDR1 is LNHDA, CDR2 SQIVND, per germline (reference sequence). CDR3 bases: TGTGCCAGTAGTATTGGGACTAGCGGTGACAATGAGCAGTTCTTC. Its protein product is CASSIGTSGDNEQFF. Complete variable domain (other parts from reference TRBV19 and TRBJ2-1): DGGITQSPKYLFRKEGQNVTLSCEQNLNHDAMYWYRQDPGQGLRLIYYSQIVNDFQKGDIAEGYSVSREKKESFPLTVTSAQKNPTAFYLCASSIGTSGDNEQFFGPGTRLTVL.